This T cell receptor (beta chain) is drawn from a study of type 1 regulatory T cells. Study background: T-allo10 is a Tr1-enriched, alloantigen-specific CD4 T cell product made in vitro.

Only a few counts were recorded for this clonotype. Its specificity is unknown. CDR3 length equals 12 residues. From germline, CDR1 is SGHRS and CDR2 YFSETQ. With V trimmed by 4 bases and J by 7 bases, 3 bases remained unmatched. Each CDR3 protein is one row after TCRdb ran MiXCR on the reads. The data hold about 60,000 distinct CDR3 sequences, with roughly 49% observed a single time. The material sequenced was cultured non-Tr1 T cells, either the whole culture or a sorted T cell fraction (not recorded which). The gene calls are TRBV5-1 and TRBJ1-2, with TRBD1 matching 8 bases. The source is a human donor in good health. The CDR3 nucleotides are TGCGCCAGCAGCCTCGACAGGGGTGGCTACACCTTC. It is translated as CASSLDRGGYTF.